This T cell receptor beta chain was obtained from a study of T cell responses to AZD1222 COVID-19 vaccine. This CDR3 spans 13 amino acids. The V end was cut by 5 bases, the J end by 4 bases, with 11 bases between. Only in-frame clones appear in the TCRdb table, and some are missing; sequencing was by immunoSEQ multiplex PCR. The sample yields over 150,000 clones, 80% to 95% seen once. As to this clone: What it binds is unknown.

General study results and limits: Only a handful of AZD1222 recipients, roughly 6 in all, had baseline seropositivity. Unmutated regions of variants are reportedly targeted by nearly half of spike-specific TCRs. Donors skewed white British and female; clonal diversity was possibly underestimated.

The receptor was isolated from an adult in good health. This specimen consisted of peripheral blood, obtained on day 0 of AZD1222 vaccination. V and J are TRBV12-3 or TRBV12-4 and TRBJ1-2; tentatively, D is TRBD1 (6 bases). This chain's CDR3 is CASSRGQFYGYTF. The CDR3 DNA reads TGTGCCAGCAGTCGTGGACAGTTCTATGGCTACACCTTC.